These 9 T cell receptor beta chains were all obtained from the same sample, sequenced in a study of shared clonotypes between healthy human individuals. Profiling relied on immunoSEQ multiplex PCR, and the TCRdb table lists in-frame clones only, not all of them. The sample records about 1.9 million clones, about 93% being singletons. Positively selected for CCR7, the CD45RO-negative cells used as naive CD8 cells excluded terminally differentiated effector memory CD45RA+ cells. The sequencing sample was made of naive CD8+ T cells from PBMCs. Source of these receptors: a man aged 18 to 30 in good health. Some clones in this sample may be carry-over from other donors' samples.

This chain joins TRBV15 and TRBJ2-1, with 7 bases lining up with TRBD2. Looked up from germline, CDR1 is LNHNV and CDR2 is YYDKDF (reference sequence). The CDR3 has 14 amino acids. Trimming took 1 base from V and 7 from J; bases not matched to a gene: 4. CDR3 region: CATSRVNSGNEQFF. The CDR3 bases are TGTGCCACCAGCAGAGTAAATAGCGGGAATGAGCAGTTCTTC. Together with reference TRBV15 and TRBJ2-1, the CDR3 gives the full variable domain: DAMVIQNPRYQVTQFGKPVTLSCSQTLNHNVMYWYQQKSSQAPKLLFHYYDKDFNNEADTPDNFQSRRPNTSFCFLDIRSPGLGDTAMYLCATSRVNSGNEQFFGPGTRLTVL.

The J gene is TRBJ2-5, the V gene TRBV6-5, with D possibly being TRBD1 or TRBD2 (5 bases each). CDR1 and CDR2 from the germline V gene are MNHEY and SVGAGI. The CDR3 contains 14 residues. The germline V and J ends were trimmed by 4 bases and 5 bases, with 14 bases remaining between them. The CDR3, as DNA: TGTGCCAGCAGTTCCGGGCCCTGGGGGGAGACCCAGTACTTC. Translation gives CASSSGPWGETQYF.

The chain has TRBV15 and TRBJ1-1; perhaps TRBD1 as D (6 bases). CDR1 and CDR2 (germline): LNHNV, YYDKDF (reference sequence). V was pared by 2 bases and J by 0 bases, with 10 bases between. CDR3 length: 15 amino acids. The chain's CDR3 is CATSRRDNMNTEAFF. In nucleotides, the CDR3 is TGTGCCACCAGCAGACGGGACAATATGAACACTGAAGCTTTCTTT.

Only a few counts were recorded for this clone. The V and J genes are TRBV5-6 and TRBJ1-1, with TRBD1 identical over 9 bases. CDR1 SGHDT and CDR2 YYEEEE come from the germline V gene. This CDR3 region has 15 residues. Trimming cost V 7 bases and J 0 bases; bases outside gene matches: 7. The CDR3 protein is CASAGQGNMNTEAFF. CDR3 sequence (DNA): TGTGCCAGCGCGGGACAGGGTAATATGAACACTGAAGCTTTCTTT.

The rearrangement links TRBV28 to TRBJ2-1, with TRBD2 matching over 9 bases. The length of the CDR3 is 14 residues. Germline V gene sequence: CDR1 MDHEN, CDR2 SYDVKM. The V and J ends lost 6 bases and 7 bases, in that order; junction bases with no gene match: 7. The CDR3: CASSLAGAGNEQFF. The CDR3 region has the DNA TGTGCCAGCAGCTTAGCGGGAGCGGGGAATGAGCAGTTCTTC. Supplemented by reference TRBV28 and TRBJ2-1, the full variable domain reads DVKVTQSSRYLVKRTGEKVFLECVQDMDHENMFWYRQDPGLGLRLIYFSYDVKMKEKGDIPEGYSVSREKKERFSLILESASTNQTSMYLCASSLAGAGNEQFFGPGTRLTVL.

The J gene is TRBJ2-5, the V gene TRBV5-6; D remains unclear. Germline V lookup: CDR1 SGHDT, CDR2 YYEEEE. This CDR3 comprises 13 residues. V was pared by 5 bases and J by 5 bases, with 13 bases between. As DNA, the CDR3 is TGTGCCAGCAGAACCCGGGCCAGGGAGACCCAGTACTTC. Translated: CASRTRARETQYF.

A word on this clone: Other DNA sequences in the same sample also yield this CDR3. This chain uses TRBV7-9 with TRBJ2-2; D ambiguous. CDR3 length equals 12 residues. V lost 6 bases and J 6 bases, leaving 8 bases between the germline ends. Germline values: CDR1 SEHNR, CDR2 FQNEAQ (reference sequence). CDR3 sequence reads: CASSSSPGELFF. The CDR3 nucleotides are TGTGCCAGCAGTAGTAGTCCCGGGGAGCTGTTTTTT.

This clone was seen a single time. This chain uses TRBV27 with TRBJ2-1; 13 positions agree with TRBD2. J was trimmed by 4 bases and V by 5 bases; bases with no gene match: 8. This CDR3 spans 17 amino acids. From germline, CDR1 is MNHEY and CDR2 SMNVEV (reference sequence). The CDR3 sequence: CASSQPGLAGTYNEQFF. As DNA, the CDR3 is TGTGCCAGCAGTCAACCGGGACTAGCGGGAACATACAATGAGCAGTTCTTC.

V gene TRBV28 combines with J gene TRBJ2-1; tentatively, D is TRBD1 (5 bases). Germline V gives CDR1 MDHEN, CDR2 SYDVKM. Trimming took off 3 bases at V and 9 bases at J, with 15 bases between the two ends. The CDR3 loop spans 14 amino acids. The CDR3 region has the DNA TGTGCCAGCAGTTTCGGGTCCAGGGTAGGTGAGCAGTTCTTC. Translated: CASSFGSRVGEQFF. The variable domain in full, completed from reference TRBV28 and TRBJ2-1, reads DVKVTQSSRYLVKRTGEKVFLECVQDMDHENMFWYRQDPGLGLRLIYFSYDVKMKEKGDIPEGYSVSREKKERFSLILESASTNQTSMYLCASSFGSRVGEQFFGPGTRLTVL.